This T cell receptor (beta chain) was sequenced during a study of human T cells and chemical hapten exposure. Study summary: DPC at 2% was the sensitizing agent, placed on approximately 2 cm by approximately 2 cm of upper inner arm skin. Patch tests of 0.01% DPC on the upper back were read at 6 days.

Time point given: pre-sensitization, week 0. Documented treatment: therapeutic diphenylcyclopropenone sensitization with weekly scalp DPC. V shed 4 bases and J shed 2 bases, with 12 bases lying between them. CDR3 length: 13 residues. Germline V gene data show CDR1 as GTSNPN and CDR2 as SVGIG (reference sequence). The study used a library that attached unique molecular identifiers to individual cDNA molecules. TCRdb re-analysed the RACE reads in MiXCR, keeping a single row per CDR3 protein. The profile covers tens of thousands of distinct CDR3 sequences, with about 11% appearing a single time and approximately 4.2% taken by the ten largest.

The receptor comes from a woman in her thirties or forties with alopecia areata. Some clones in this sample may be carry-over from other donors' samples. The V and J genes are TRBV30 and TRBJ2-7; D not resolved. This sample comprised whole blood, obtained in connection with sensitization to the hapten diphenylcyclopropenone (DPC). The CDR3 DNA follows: TGTGCCTGGAACCGCCAAGGGACCTACGAGCAGTACTTC. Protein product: CAWNRQGTYEQYF. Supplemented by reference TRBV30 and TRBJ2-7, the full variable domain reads SQTIHQWPATLVQPVGSPLSLECTVEGTSNPNLYWYRQAAGRGLQLLFYSVGIGQISSEVPQNLSASRPQDRQFILSSKKLLLSDSGFYLCAWNRQGTYEQYFGPGTRLTVT.